This TCR beta chain was recovered during a study of T cell repertoires in cytomegalovirus infection. Findings of the study overall: CMV carriers having the relevant HLA were flagged by cumulative public TCR beta family frequency.

This clonotype was found a few times. What it binds is unknown. TCRdb independently ran MiXCR on the reads; one entry per CDR3 protein. The sample carries about 160,000 distinct CDR3 sequences, 17% recorded once. What was sequenced was CD8+ T cells from PBMCs. The sequence came from a human donor in good health (CMV status not recorded). Some clones in this sample may be carry-over from other donors' samples.

CDR3 protein: CAISETSGLGEQYF. CDR3 bases: TGTGCCATCAGTGAGACCTCGGGACTAGGCGAGCAGTACTTC. The rearrangement joins TRBV10-3 to TRBJ2-7; TRBD2 agrees at 8 bases. The CDR3 has 14 amino acids. The V gene end was trimmed by 2 bases and the J gene end by 6 bases; junction bases not matched to a gene: 6. The germline V gene encodes CDR1 ENHRY and CDR2 SYGVKD.